This T cell receptor beta chain was recorded in a study of graft-versus-host responses after intestinal transplantation. Study in general: Among the recipients, all got anti-thymocyte globulin induction and then tacrolimus and steroids for approximately 3 years. Study observations and caveats: Recipient marrow showed GvH clones, some seen first in ileum or blood. High graft-versus-host to host-versus-graft clonal ratios were seen in allografts of patients with graft-donor T cell macrochimerism.

The CDR3 covers 17 residues. CDR1 is MNHEY and CDR2 is SMNVEV in the germline V gene (reference sequence). Trimming took 1 base from V and 8 from J; bases not matched to a gene: 16. On this clone itself: Its specificity is not known.

The repertoire was sequenced with immunoSEQ multiplex PCR; TCRdb's copy has only in-frame clones and lacks some. The sample yields tens of thousands of clones, about 92% seen once. This chain joins TRBV27 and TRBJ1-2; 7 bases map to TRBD1. The TCR comes from a human patient who received an intestinal transplant, so some T cells may come from the graft donor. The sequencing used PBMCs, collected 98 days after intestinal transplantation. CDR3 bases: TGTGCCAGCAGTTTATGGGGCCGGACAGGCGCCCTTTGGGGCTACACCTTC. Protein sequence: CASSLWGRTGALWGYTF.